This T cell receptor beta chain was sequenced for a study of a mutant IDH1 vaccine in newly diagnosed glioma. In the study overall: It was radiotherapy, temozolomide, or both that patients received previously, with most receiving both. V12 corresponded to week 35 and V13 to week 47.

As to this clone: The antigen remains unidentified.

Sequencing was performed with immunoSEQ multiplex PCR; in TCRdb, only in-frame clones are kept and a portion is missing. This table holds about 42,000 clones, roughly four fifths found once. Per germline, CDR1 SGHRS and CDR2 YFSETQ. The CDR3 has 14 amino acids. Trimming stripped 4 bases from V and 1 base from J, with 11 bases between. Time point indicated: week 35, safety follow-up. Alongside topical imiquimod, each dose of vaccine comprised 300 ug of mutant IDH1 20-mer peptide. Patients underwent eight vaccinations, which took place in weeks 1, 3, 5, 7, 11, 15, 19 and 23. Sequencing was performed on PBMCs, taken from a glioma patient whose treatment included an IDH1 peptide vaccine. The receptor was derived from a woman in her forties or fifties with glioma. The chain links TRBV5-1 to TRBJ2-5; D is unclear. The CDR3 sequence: CASSPIPGQETQYF. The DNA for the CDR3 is TGCGCCAGCAGCCCCATACCGGGCCAAGAGACCCAGTACTTC. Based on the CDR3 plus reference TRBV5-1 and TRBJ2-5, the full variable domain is KAGVTQTPRYLIKTRGQQVTLSCSPISGHRSVSWYQQTPGQGLQFLFEYFSETQRNKGNFPGRFSGRQFSNSRSEMNVSTLELGDSALYLCASSPIPGQETQYFGPGTRLLVL.